This T cell receptor (beta chain) was retrieved from a study of blood T cell repertoires in COVID-19. Study details: Acute and convalescent COVID-19 specimens originated in the United States, Italy and Spain. The analysed material was cDNA or gDNA that came from T cells, B-cell-depleted T cells, or PBMCs.

The CDR3 extends over 15 amino acids. Germline V gene lookup returns CDR1 SGHRS and CDR2 YFSETQ. Trimming cost V 0 bases and J 1 base, with 10 bases left between them. Original analysis: Amplification from reference gene primers served as the basis for estimated nucleated cell counts. TCRdb's copy holds only in-frame clones and misses some; the assay was immunoSEQ multiplex PCR. The D gene and trimming were derived from the DNA, and the V and J assignments and clone size from that table. The sample holds a few hundred thousand clones, approximately 88% seen once. This clone has a single count. Sequenced input: peripheral blood. This receptor was obtained from a woman aged 25-40 years who had recovered from COVID-19. This chain links TRBV5-1 with TRBJ1-1, with D uncertain. CDR3 sequence reads: CASSLDAFGNTEAFF. The CDR3 region has the DNA TGCGCCAGCAGCTTGGACGCCTTCGGGAACACTGAAGCTTTCTTT. The full variable domain, rest sourced from reference TRBV5-1 and TRBJ1-1, is KAGVTQTPRYLIKTRGQQVTLSCSPISGHRSVSWYQQTPGQGLQFLFEYFSETQRNKGNFPGRFSGRQFSNSRSEMNVSTLELGDSALYLCASSLDAFGNTEAFFGQGTRLTVV.